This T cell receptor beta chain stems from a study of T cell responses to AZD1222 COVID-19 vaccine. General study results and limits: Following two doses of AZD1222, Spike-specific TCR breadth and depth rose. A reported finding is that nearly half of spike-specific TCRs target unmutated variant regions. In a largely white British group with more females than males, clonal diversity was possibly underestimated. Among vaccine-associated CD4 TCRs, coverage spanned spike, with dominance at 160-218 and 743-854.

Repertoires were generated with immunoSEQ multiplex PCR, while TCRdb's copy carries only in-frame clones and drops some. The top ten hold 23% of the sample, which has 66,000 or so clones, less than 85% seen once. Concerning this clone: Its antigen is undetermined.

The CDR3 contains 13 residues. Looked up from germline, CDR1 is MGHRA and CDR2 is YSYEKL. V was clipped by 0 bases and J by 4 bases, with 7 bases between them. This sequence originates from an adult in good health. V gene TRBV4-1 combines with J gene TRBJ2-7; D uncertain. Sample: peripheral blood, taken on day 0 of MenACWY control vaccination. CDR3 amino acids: CASSQERAYEQYF. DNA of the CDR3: TGCGCCAGCAGCCAAGAACGCGCATACGAGCAGTACTTC.